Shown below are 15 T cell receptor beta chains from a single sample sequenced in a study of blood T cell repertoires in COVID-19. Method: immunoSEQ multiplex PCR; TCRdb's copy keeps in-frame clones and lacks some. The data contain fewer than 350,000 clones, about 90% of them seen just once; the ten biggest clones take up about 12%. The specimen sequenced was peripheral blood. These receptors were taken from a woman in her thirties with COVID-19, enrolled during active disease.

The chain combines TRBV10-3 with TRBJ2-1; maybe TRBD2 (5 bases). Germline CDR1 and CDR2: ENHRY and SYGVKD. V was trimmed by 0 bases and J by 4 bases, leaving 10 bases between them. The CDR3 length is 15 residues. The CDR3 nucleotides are TGTGCCATCAGTGAGTCCCTAGCATTGTACAATGAGCAGTTCTTC. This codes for CAISESLALYNEQFF.

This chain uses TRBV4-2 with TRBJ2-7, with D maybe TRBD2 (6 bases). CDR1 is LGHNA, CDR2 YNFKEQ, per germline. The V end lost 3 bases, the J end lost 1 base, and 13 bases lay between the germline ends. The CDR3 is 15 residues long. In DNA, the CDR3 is TGTGCCAGCAGCCATTTACGGGACTCTTCCTACGAGCAGTACTTC. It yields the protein CASSHLRDSSYEQYF.

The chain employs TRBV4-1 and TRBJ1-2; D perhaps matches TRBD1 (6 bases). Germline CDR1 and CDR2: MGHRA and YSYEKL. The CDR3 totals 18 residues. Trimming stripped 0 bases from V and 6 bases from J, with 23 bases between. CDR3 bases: TGCGCCAGCAGCCAAGACGTTATGAGGGAAAGGGGACATGATGGCTACACCTTC. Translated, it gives CASSQDVMRERGHDGYTF.

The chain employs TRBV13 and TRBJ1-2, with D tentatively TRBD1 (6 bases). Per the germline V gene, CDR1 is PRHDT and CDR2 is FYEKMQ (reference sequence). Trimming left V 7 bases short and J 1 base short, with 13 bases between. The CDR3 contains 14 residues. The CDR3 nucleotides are TGTGCCAGCATCCTCAGGGGCTTTAACTATGGCTACACCTTC. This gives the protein CASILRGFNYGYTF.

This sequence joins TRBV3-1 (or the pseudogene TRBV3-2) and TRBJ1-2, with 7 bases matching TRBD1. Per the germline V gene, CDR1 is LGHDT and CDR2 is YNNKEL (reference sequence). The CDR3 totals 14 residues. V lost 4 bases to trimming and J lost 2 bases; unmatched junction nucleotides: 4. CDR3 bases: TGTGCCAGCAGCCCGCGGGACAGCAACTATGGCTACACCTTC. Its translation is CASSPRDSNYGYTF.

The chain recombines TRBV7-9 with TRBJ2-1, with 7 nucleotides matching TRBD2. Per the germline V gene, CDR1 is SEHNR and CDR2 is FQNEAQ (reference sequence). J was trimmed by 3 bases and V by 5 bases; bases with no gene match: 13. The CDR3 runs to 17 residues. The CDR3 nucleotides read TGTGCCAGCAGCCCGGAGCTATTGGCGGGGGTCTACAATGAGCAGTTCTTC. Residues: CASSPELLAGVYNEQFF.

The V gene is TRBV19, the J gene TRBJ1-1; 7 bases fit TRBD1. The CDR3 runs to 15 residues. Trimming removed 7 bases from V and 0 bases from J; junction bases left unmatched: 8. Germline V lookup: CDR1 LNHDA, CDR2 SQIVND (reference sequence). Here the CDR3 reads CASTVTGTVNTEAFF. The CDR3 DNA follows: TGTGCCAGTACCGTCACCGGGACAGTGAACACTGAAGCTTTCTTT.

The CDR3 here is CASSQDLNRANEQYF. DNA for the CDR3: TGCGCCAGCAGCCAAGATCTAAACAGGGCCAACGAGCAGTACTTC. The gene calls are TRBV4-1 and TRBJ2-7; the D gene is possibly TRBD1 (6 bases). Trimming shortened V by 0 bases and J by 5 bases, and 14 bases separated the two germline ends. Germline values: CDR1 MGHRA, CDR2 YSYEKL. This CDR3 has 15 residues.

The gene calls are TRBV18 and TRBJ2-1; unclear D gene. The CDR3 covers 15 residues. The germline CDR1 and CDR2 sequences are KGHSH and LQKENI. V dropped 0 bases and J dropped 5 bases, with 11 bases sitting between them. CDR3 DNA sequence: TGTGCCAGCTCACCACCTGGCAGTCCGAACAATGAGCAGTTCTTC. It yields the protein CASSPPGSPNNEQFF.

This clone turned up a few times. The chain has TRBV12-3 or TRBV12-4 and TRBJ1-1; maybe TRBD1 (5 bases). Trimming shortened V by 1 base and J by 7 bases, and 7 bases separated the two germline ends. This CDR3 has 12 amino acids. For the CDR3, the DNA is TGTGCCAGCAGTTTAGTGGGACTTGAAGCTTTCTTT. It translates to CASSLVGLEAFF.

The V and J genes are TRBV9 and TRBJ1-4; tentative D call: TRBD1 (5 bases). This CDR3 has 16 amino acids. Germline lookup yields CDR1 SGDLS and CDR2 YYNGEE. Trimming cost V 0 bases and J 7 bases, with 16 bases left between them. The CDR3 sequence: CASSVGSYGGSEKLFF. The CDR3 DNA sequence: TGTGCCAGCAGCGTAGGGTCGTATGGGGGGAGTGAAAAACTGTTTTTT.

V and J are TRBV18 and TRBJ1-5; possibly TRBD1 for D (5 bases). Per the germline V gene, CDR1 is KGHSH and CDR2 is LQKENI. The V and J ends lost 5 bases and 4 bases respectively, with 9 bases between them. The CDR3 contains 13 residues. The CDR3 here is CASSGGGNQPQHF. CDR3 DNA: TGTGCCAGCTCAGGCGGGGGGAATCAGCCCCAGCATTTT.

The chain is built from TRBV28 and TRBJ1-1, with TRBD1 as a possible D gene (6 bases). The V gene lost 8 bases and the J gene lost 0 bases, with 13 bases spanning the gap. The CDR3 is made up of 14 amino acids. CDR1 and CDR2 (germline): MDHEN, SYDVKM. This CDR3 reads CASGRQDLNTEAFF. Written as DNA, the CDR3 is TGTGCCAGCGGTCGACAGGATTTGAACACTGAAGCTTTCTTT. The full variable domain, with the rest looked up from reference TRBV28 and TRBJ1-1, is DVKVTQSSRYLVKRTGEKVFLECVQDMDHENMFWYRQDPGLGLRLIYFSYDVKMKEKGDIPEGYSVSREKKERFSLILESASTNQTSMYLCASGRQDLNTEAFFGQGTRLTVV.

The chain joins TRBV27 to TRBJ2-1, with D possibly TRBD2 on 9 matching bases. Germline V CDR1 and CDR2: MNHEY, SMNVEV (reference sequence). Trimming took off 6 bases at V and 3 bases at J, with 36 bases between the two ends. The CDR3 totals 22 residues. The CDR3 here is CASRERTGLGLVAGVNYNEQFF. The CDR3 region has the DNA TGTGCCAGCAGAGAGAGGACAGGGTTGGGTTTAGTAGCGGGAGTGAACTACAATGAGCAGTTCTTC.

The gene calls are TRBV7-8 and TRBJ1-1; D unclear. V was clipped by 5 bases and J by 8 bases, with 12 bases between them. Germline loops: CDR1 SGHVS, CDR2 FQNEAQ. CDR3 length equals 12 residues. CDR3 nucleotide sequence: TGTGCCAGCAGCCGCGAACTAAAGGAAGCTTTCTTT. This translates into CASSRELKEAFF.